The sequence of this TCR beta chain was determined in a study of cytomegalovirus exposure and HLA in healthy donors. Study-level points and caveats: The finding came from a later analysis; first-cohort TCR clusters tended to co-occur in the 110 or so validation repertoires.

The method was immunoSEQ multiplex PCR; TCRdb's version includes in-frame clones alone and lacks a portion of them. The sample carries fewer than 90,000 clones, approximately 94% recorded once. Concerning this clone itself: Antigen specificity is unknown.

Trimming removed 6 bases at V and 0 bases at J, with 15 bases between. Germline V gene data show CDR1 as ENHRY and CDR2 as SYGVKD. The CDR3 covers 16 residues. The chain uses TRBV10-3 and TRBJ2-1; no clear D. What was sequenced was PBMCs. This receptor was obtained from a woman between 18 and 29 years old in good health and CMV-seropositive. In DNA, the CDR3 is TGTGCCATCAGACCCGGTCATGCGAGCTCCTACAATGAGCAGTTCTTC. Encoded protein: CAIRPGHASSYNEQFF.